The 30 T cell receptor beta chains given below trace back to one sample, sequenced in a study of blood T cell repertoires in COVID-19. Clones were read by immunoSEQ multiplex PCR, and TCRdb kept only the in-frame ones, dropping some. The data show approximately 130,000 clones, with 88% seen just once and approximately 1.5% held by the top ten. The specimen was peripheral blood. These receptors all stem from a human donor in a cohort sampled during active COVID-19.

The chain is built from TRBV19 and TRBJ2-4; D remains ambiguous. The germline gives CDR1 LNHDA, CDR2 SQIVND (reference sequence). The CDR3 length is 16 residues. Trimming removed 2 bases at V and 3 bases at J, with 14 bases between. CDR3 bases: TGTGCCAGTAGTATAAATCCGAGTAGAGACAAAAACATTCAGTACTTC. This encodes CASSINPSRDKNIQYF.

The chain couples TRBV15 to TRBJ1-4; 10 bases map to TRBD1. CDR1 is LNHNV and CDR2 is YYDKDF in the germline V gene (reference sequence). The CDR3 runs to 14 residues. V shed 6 bases, J shed 6 bases, and the junction held 4 bases outside the gene matches. Here the CDR3 reads CATRTDRGHEKLFF. The DNA of the CDR3 is TGTGCCACCAGGACTGACAGGGGGCATGAAAAACTGTTTTTT.

This sequence joins TRBV27 and TRBJ2-7, with D possibly being TRBD1 (5 bases). The CDR3 has 14 amino acids. Per the germline V gene, CDR1 is MNHEY and CDR2 is SMNVEV (reference sequence). Trimming removed 6 bases at V and 4 bases at J, with 16 bases between. This CDR3 is CASSLMGQSYEQYF. The CDR3 DNA is TGTGCCAGCAGCCTCATGGGGCAGTCTTACGAGCAGTACTTC.

The chain recombines TRBV5-8 with TRBJ1-4, with 7 positions matching TRBD1. This CDR3 contains 13 residues. Germline CDR1 reads SGHTS; CDR2 reads YDEGEE. After removal of 2 bases from V and 7 bases from J, the junction contained 2 bases not matched to a gene. The CDR3 DNA sequence: TGTGCCAGCAGCTTTAACAGGGGTGAAAAACTGTTTTTT. As protein: CASSFNRGEKLFF.

V and J are TRBV6-5 and TRBJ2-1; 9 positions agree with TRBD2. This CDR3 spans 16 amino acids. Germline V gene lookup returns CDR1 MNHEY and CDR2 SVGAGI. The ends lost 0 bases at V and 4 bases at J; junction bases unmatched: 4. CDR3 bases: TGTGCCAGCAGTTACTCGCTCCTAGCGGGATACAATGAGCAGTTCTTC. Its protein is CASSYSLLAGYNEQFF.

The chain couples TRBV15 to TRBJ2-1; a weak D match, TRBD1 (6 bases). Germline loops: CDR1 LNHNV, CDR2 YYDKDF (reference sequence). This CDR3 contains 17 residues. Trimming left V 4 bases short and J 4 bases short, with 20 bases between. The CDR3 DNA follows: TGTGCCACCAGCACCAACCCGCCGGGGACACCTTACAATGAGCAGTTCTTC. Its translation: CATSTNPPGTPYNEQFF.

V usage is TRBV23-1 and J usage is TRBJ2-1, with TRBD1 matching over 8 bases. TRBV23-1 counts as an open reading frame of uncertain function. The J segment lost 0 bases and the V segment lost 2 bases, leaving 9 bases of the junction unmatched. CDR3 length equals 18 residues. CDR3 sequence (DNA): TGCGCCAGCAGTCAACCTACTCCAGACAGGGGCTCCTACAATGAGCAGTTCTTC. It translates to CASSQPTPDRGSYNEQFF.

V gene TRBV5-5 combines with J gene TRBJ2-6; possibly TRBD2 for D (6 bases). The germline V and J ends were trimmed by 0 bases and 2 bases, with 12 bases remaining between them. Germline loops: CDR1 SGHKS, CDR2 YYEKEE (reference sequence). The CDR3 loop spans 17 amino acids. The CDR3 DNA reads TGTGCCAGCAGCTTGGACGGGGGAAGGGCTGGGGCCAACGTCCTGACTTTC. This gives the protein CASSLDGGRAGANVLTF.

The chain is built from TRBV27 and TRBJ1-2; D gene uncertain. CDR3 length equals 15 residues. Deletions cut 6 bases from V and 0 bases from J, with 14 bases between. The V gene's germline CDR1 is MNHEY and CDR2 SMNVEV (reference sequence). The CDR3 spells CASSQSNTANYGYTF. CDR3 DNA: TGTGCCAGCAGCCAATCCAACACAGCTAACTATGGCTACACCTTC.

The chain is built from TRBV2 and TRBJ1-6, with 10 bases that match TRBD1. The V gene's germline CDR1 is SNHLY and CDR2 FYNNEI. V was pared by 6 bases and J by 9 bases, with 5 bases of the junction left unmatched. This CDR3 has 14 residues. This chain's CDR3 is CASSPGTGVSPLHF. In DNA, the CDR3 is TGTGCCAGCAGCCCCGGGACAGGGGTTTCACCCCTCCACTTT.

V and J are TRBV18 and TRBJ1-4, with 9 bases lining up with TRBD1. Germline CDR1 and CDR2: KGHSH and LQKENI. CDR3 length equals 16 residues. Trimming removed 6 bases from V and 1 base from J; junction bases left unmatched: 6. The CDR3 coding sequence is TGTGCCAGCTCGGAGACAGGGGGAGGAACTAATGAAAAACTGTTTTTT. Its translation: CASSETGGGTNEKLFF.

V is TRBV4-2 and J is TRBJ2-3; TRBD2 matches 9 bases. Trimming removed 0 bases from V and 1 base from J; junction bases left unmatched: 5. This CDR3 is 17 amino acids long. Germline-derived CDR1 and CDR2 are LGHNA and YNFKEQ. CDR3: CASSQDLERGGTDTQYF. CDR3 DNA: TGTGCCAGCAGCCAAGATCTGGAGCGGGGGGGCACAGATACGCAGTATTTT.

This clone was observed a single time. This chain uses TRBV20-1 with TRBJ2-3, with TRBD1 identical over 7 bases. This CDR3 spans 14 amino acids. V gave up 3 bases and J gave up 4 bases; unmatched junction bases: 7. CDR1 and CDR2 (germline): DFQATT, SNEGSKA (reference sequence). CDR3 residues: CSASFRRGSDTQYF. CDR3 coding DNA: TGCAGTGCTAGTTTCCGCAGGGGGTCAGATACGCAGTATTTT.

The chain recombines TRBV5-8 with TRBJ2-6; unclear D gene. Trimming took off 5 bases at V and 3 bases at J, with 12 bases between the two ends. The CDR3 runs to 15 residues. Germline lookup yields CDR1 SGHTS and CDR2 YDEGEE. The CDR3 sequence: CASRQTRIGANVLTF. The DNA for the CDR3 is TGTGCCAGCAGACAGACCCGGATTGGGGCCAACGTCCTGACTTTC.

This clone showed up just once. The rearrangement links TRBV11-3 to TRBJ2-1, with a weak D call TRBD2 (6 bases). There are 12 residues in the CDR3. Germline-derived CDR1 and CDR2 are SGHNT and YENEEA. V lost 5 bases and J 9 bases, leaving 11 bases between the germline ends. CDR3 amino acids: CASSPRLGEQFF. The CDR3 DNA reads TGTGCCAGCAGCCCCAGACTAGGTGAGCAGTTCTTC.

CDR3 region: CASSLLEGYNEQFF. DNA of the CDR3: TGCGCCAGCAGCTTGCTGGAGGGATACAATGAGCAGTTCTTC. V is TRBV5-1 and J is TRBJ2-1; D possibly corresponds to TRBD2 (6 bases). V lost 1 base and J lost 4, with 9 bases in between. This CDR3 is built from 14 residues. The V gene's germline CDR1 is SGHRS and CDR2 YFSETQ.

The V gene is TRBV5-4, the J gene TRBJ2-1, with TRBD2 matching over 10 bases. This CDR3 is 15 amino acids long. V lost 6 bases, J lost 4 bases, and 7 bases stayed unmatched. Germline CDR1 and CDR2: SGHNT and YYREEE (reference sequence). The chain's CDR3 is CASINIAGGYNEQFF. For the CDR3, the DNA is TGTGCCAGCATCAATATAGCGGGGGGTTACAATGAGCAGTTCTTC.

This clone was recorded only once. J is TRBJ2-3 and V is TRBV25-1, with D tentatively TRBD1 (5 bases). Germline-derived CDR1 and CDR2 are MGHDK and SYGVNS. The CDR3 is 14 residues long. Trimming left V 8 bases short and J 0 bases short, with 12 bases between. This CDR3 is CASRKGSSTDTQYF. The CDR3 DNA is TGTGCCAGCCGTAAGGGGTCCAGCACAGATACGCAGTATTTT.

The chain carries TRBV29-1 and TRBJ1-2; D is unclear. Germline values: CDR1 SQVTM, CDR2 ANQGSEA. This CDR3 is 12 amino acids long. The V gene lost 4 bases and the J gene lost 7 bases, with 13 bases spanning the gap. This chain's CDR3 is CSVGREGSGYTF. The CDR3 DNA reads TGCAGCGTTGGGCGGGAAGGCTCTGGCTACACCTTC.

The V call is TRBV6-2 or TRBV6-3, the J call TRBJ1-4; TRBD1 aligns across 7 bases. Germline V gene data show CDR1 as MNHEY and CDR2 as SVGEGT. The trim removed 4 bases at V and 8 bases at J, leaving 10 bases unmatched. CDR3 length equals 15 residues. The chain's CDR3 is CASSFLAGGVEKLFF. The CDR3 bases are TGTGCCAGCAGTTTCCTAGCAGGGGGTGTCGAAAAACTGTTTTTT.

In its sample, this clone was seen a few times. This chain uses TRBV19 with TRBJ2-1; 7 bases match TRBD2. The germline V gene encodes CDR1 LNHDA and CDR2 SQIVND (reference sequence). This CDR3 is 14 amino acids long. V trimming: 3 bases; J trimming: 6 bases; junction bases outside the gene matches: 5. CDR3: CASSIGGVLNEQFF. CDR3 sequence (DNA): TGTGCCAGTAGTATTGGGGGGGTTCTCAATGAGCAGTTCTTC.

The chain joins TRBV10-1 to TRBJ2-2; D unclear. The V end was cut by 2 bases, the J end by 4 bases, with 8 bases between. The CDR3 runs to 14 residues. Per germline, CDR1 WNHNN and CDR2 SYGVQD (reference sequence). CDR3 loop: CASSEVAATGELFF. DNA for the CDR3: TGCGCCAGCAGTGAGGTGGCGGCCACCGGGGAGCTGTTTTTT.

The chain combines TRBV5-1 with TRBJ2-7; TRBD1 is a possible D gene (5 bases). Trimming shortened V by 1 base and J by 2 bases, and 10 bases separated the two germline ends. The CDR3 sequence is 14 residues long. Germline V gene lookup returns CDR1 SGHRS and CDR2 YFSETQ. DNA of the CDR3: TGCGCCAGCAGCTTGCAGGGTTCTCCCTACGAGCAGTACTTC. As protein: CASSLQGSPYEQYF.

This clone came up a few times. This specimen includes other DNA sequences encoding the same CDR3. The chain uses TRBV5-4 and TRBJ2-3; 11 bases match TRBD2. This CDR3 region has 17 residues. V lost 0 bases, J lost 2 bases, and 5 bases stayed unmatched. Germline V gene data show CDR1 as SGHNT and CDR2 as YYREEE (reference sequence). CDR3 protein: CASSLASGRPYTDTQYF. As DNA, the CDR3 is TGTGCCAGCAGCTTGGCTAGCGGGAGGCCTTACACAGATACGCAGTATTTT.

V usage is TRBV19 and J usage is TRBJ2-5; 11 positions agree with TRBD1. Germline CDR1 and CDR2: LNHDA and SQIVND (reference sequence). V lost 5 bases, J lost 3 bases, and 5 bases stayed unmatched. This CDR3 has 15 amino acids. The CDR3 region has the DNA TGTGCCAGTAGTTACCGGGACAGGGGGAAAGAGACCCAGTACTTC. As protein: CASSYRDRGKETQYF.

The V call is TRBV18, the J call TRBJ2-7; 8 bases align to TRBD1. The germline V gene encodes CDR1 KGHSH and CDR2 LQKENI. V was pared by 4 bases and J by 3 bases, with 14 bases of the junction left unmatched. The CDR3 totals 17 residues. CDR3 region: CASSRRTGTRPVYEQYF. CDR3 DNA sequence: TGTGCCAGCTCACGACGGACAGGGACACGTCCTGTCTACGAGCAGTACTTC.

The J gene is TRBJ2-2, the V gene TRBV9, with 9 bases identical to TRBD2. Germline CDR1 and CDR2: SGDLS and YYNGEE. There are 19 residues in the CDR3. V dropped 7 bases and J dropped 2; count of bases not matched to a gene: 18. The chain's CDR3 is CASVRTMTSGVGNTGELFF. In DNA, the CDR3 is TGTGCCAGCGTCAGAACAATGACTAGCGGAGTTGGTAACACCGGGGAGCTGTTTTTT.

This clone was counted once. The CDR3 DNA is TGTGCCAGTAGCGGACAGAGCGGCAATCAGCCCCAGCATTTT. Its translation: CASSGQSGNQPQHF. J is TRBJ1-5 and V is TRBV19; D is perhaps TRBD1 (6 bases). With 6 bases removed from V and 2 bases from J, the gap between germline ends came to 11 bases. This CDR3 has 14 amino acids. Germline CDR1 is LNHDA and CDR2 is SQIVND (reference sequence).

This clone was seen a single time. V is TRBV24-1 and J is TRBJ2-1; 10 bases align to TRBD1. Germline loops: CDR1 KGHDR, CDR2 SFDVKD. The V gene end was trimmed by 4 bases and the J gene end by 3 bases; junction bases not matched to a gene: 5. CDR3 length: 16 amino acids. CDR3 region: CATSDFGQGGYNEQFF. The CDR3 nucleotides are TGTGCCACCAGTGACTTTGGACAGGGGGGCTACAATGAGCAGTTCTTC.

Note on this clone: The sample carries other DNA sequences with the same CDR3. The chain has TRBV29-1 and TRBJ1-1, with a possible D match to TRBD1 (5 bases). The CDR3 contains 12 residues. Trimming took off 6 bases at V and 5 bases at J, with 13 bases between the two ends. Germline CDR1 reads SQVTM; CDR2 reads ANQGSEA. Here the CDR3 DNA reads TGCAGCGTGGTTAGGGGAGGGACTGAAGCTTTCTTT. Its translation is CSVVRGGTEAFF. The whole variable domain, filled in from reference TRBV29-1 and TRBJ1-1, reads SAVISQKPSRDICQRGTSLTIQCQVDSQVTMMFWYRQQPGQSLTLIATANQGSEATYESGFVIDKFPISRPNLTFSTLTVSNMSPEDSSIYLCSVVRGGTEAFFGQGTRLTVV.